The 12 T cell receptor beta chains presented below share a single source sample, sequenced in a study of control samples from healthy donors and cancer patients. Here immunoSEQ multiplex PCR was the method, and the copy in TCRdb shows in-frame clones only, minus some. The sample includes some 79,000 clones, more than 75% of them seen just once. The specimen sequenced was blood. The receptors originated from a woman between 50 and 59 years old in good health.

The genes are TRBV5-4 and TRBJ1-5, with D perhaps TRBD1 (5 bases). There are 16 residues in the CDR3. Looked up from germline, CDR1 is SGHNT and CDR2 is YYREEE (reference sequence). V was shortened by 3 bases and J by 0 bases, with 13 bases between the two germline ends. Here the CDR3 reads CASSSRDGFSNQPQHF. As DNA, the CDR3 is TGTGCCAGCAGCTCCCGGGACGGCTTTAGCAATCAGCCCCAGCATTTT.

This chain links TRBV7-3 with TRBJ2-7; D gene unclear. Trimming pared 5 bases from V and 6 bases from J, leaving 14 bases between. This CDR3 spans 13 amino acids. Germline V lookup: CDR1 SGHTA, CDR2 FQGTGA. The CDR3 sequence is CASSPSPRTEQYF. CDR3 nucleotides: TGTGCCAGCAGCCCTTCCCCACGTACCGAGCAGTACTTC.

CDR3 nucleotides: TGTGCCATCAGCAAGAGGGCGGGGGCCGGCACCGGGGAGCTGTTTTTT. Translated, it gives CAISKRAGAGTGELFF. The chain combines TRBV10-3 with TRBJ2-2; maybe TRBD2 (7 bases). The CDR3 length is 16 residues. The germline gives CDR1 ENHRY, CDR2 SYGVKD. Trimming left V 6 bases short and J 4 bases short, with 18 bases between.

The CDR3 is CASSEMGNEQFF. The CDR3, as DNA: TGCGCCAGCAGTGAGATGGGGAATGAGCAGTTCTTC. The chain uses TRBV10-2 and TRBJ2-1, with D hard to call. The CDR3 contains 12 residues. Germline lookup yields CDR1 WSHSY and CDR2 SAAADI. V dropped 2 bases and J dropped 7 bases, with 6 bases sitting between them.

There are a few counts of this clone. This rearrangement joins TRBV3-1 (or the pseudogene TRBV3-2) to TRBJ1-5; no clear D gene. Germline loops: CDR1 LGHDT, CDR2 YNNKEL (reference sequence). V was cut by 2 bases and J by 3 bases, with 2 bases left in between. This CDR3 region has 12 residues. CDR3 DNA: TGTGCCAGCAGCCAACTCAATCAGCCCCAGCATTTT. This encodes CASSQLNQPQHF.

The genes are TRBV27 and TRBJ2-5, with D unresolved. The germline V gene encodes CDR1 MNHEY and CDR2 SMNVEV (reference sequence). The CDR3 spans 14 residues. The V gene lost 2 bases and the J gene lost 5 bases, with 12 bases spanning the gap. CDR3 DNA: TGTGCCAGCAGTTTAAAGGAGACCAGGGAGACCCAGTACTTC. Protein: CASSLKETRETQYF.

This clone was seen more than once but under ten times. In DNA form, the CDR3 reads TGCGCCAGCAGCCTCGACGGCGCCAATCAGCCCCAGCATTTT. Its protein is CASSLDGANQPQHF. The J gene is TRBJ1-5, the V gene TRBV5-1, with D unresolved. Trimming shortened V by 4 bases and J by 3 bases, and 11 bases separated the two germline ends. The germline gives CDR1 SGHRS, CDR2 YFSETQ. The CDR3 length is 14 residues. Together with reference TRBV5-1 and TRBJ1-5, the CDR3 gives the full variable domain: KAGVTQTPRYLIKTRGQQVTLSCSPISGHRSVSWYQQTPGQGLQFLFEYFSETQRNKGNFPGRFSGRQFSNSRSEMNVSTLELGDSALYLCASSLDGANQPQHFGDGTRLSIL.

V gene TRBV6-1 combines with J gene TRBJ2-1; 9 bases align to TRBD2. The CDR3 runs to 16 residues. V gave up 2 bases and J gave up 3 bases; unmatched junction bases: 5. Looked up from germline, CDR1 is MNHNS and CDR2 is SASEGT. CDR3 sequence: CASSEYAGGRYNEQFF. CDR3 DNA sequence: TGTGCCAGCAGTGAATATGCGGGAGGGCGCTACAATGAGCAGTTCTTC.

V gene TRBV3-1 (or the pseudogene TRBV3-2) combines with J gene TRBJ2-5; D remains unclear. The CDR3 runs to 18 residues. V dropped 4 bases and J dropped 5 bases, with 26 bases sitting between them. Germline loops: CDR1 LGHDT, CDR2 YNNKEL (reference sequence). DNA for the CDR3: TGTGCCAGCAGCCTTCCGCCGGGCTTGACCCCATCAAGGGAGACCCAGTACTTC. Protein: CASSLPPGLTPSRETQYF.

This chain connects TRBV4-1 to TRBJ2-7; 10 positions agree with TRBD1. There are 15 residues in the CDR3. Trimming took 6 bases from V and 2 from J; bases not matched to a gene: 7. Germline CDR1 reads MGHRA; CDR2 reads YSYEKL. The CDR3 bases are TGCGCCAGCAGTCTTTCGGGGACAGGGGCCTACGAGCAGTACTTC. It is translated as CASSLSGTGAYEQYF.

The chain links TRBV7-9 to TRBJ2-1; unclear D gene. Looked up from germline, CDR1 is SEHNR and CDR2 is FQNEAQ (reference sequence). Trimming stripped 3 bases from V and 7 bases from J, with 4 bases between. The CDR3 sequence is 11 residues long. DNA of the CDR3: TGTGCCAGCAGCTTGCAGAATGAGCAGTTCTTC. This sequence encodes CASSLQNEQFF.

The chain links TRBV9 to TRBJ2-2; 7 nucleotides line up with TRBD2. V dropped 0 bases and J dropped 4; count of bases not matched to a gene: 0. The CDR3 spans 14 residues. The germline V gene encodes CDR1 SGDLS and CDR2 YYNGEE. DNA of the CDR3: TGTGCCAGCAGCGTAGGGACTAGCACCGGGGAGCTGTTTTTT. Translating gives CASSVGTSTGELFF.